This T cell receptor beta chain was observed in a study of T cells after yellow fever vaccination. Across the study: For low cell numbers, libraries were made with SMART-Seq v4 Ultra Low Input. Study findings and constraints: A small proportion of clonotypes was detected in both the CD4 and CD8 compartments. Reappearance after the booster was seen for most primary-vaccination clones, at 95% to 98% CD4 and 70% to 90% CD8.

A note on this clonotype: Its target is not known.

Template switching by 5'RACE produced TCR cDNA, adding a universal primer site and UMIs. TCRdb re-analysed the 5' RACE reads in MiXCR, keeping a single row per CDR3 protein. Of more than 450,000 distinct CDR3 sequences listed, 21% are singletons. J was trimmed by 7 bases and V by 8 bases; bases with no gene match: 7. This CDR3 region has 14 residues. Germline V gene sequence: CDR1 SNHLY, CDR2 FYNNEI. This TCR derives from a man between 18 and 35 years old who received the YFV17D yellow fever vaccine. V gene TRBV2 combines with J gene TRBJ2-1; TRBD2 matches 11 bases. The sample consisted of PBMCs, taken roughly 23 days after the first yellow fever vaccination. DNA of the CDR3: TGTGCCAGCTTTAGCGGGGGGGCCCAGAATGAGCAGTTCTTC. It is translated as CASFSGGAQNEQFF. Full variable domain (outside the CDR3, taken from reference TRBV2 and TRBJ2-1): EPEVTQTPSHQVTQMGQEVILRCVPISNHLYFYWYRQILGQKVEFLVSFYNNEISEKSEIFDDQFSVERPDGSNFTLKIRSTKLEDSAMYFCASFSGGAQNEQFFGPGTRLTVL.